What follows describes a single T cell receptor beta chain. Seattle's cohort entered during active infection and was followed longitudinally. The sample comes from a study of blood T cell repertoires in COVID-19. Assay used: immunoSEQ multiplex PCR; TCRdb lists only in-frame clones, some missing. Among some 200,000 clones listed, 85% to 90% were seen once. The germline CDR1 and CDR2 sequences are SEHNR and FQNEAQ (reference sequence). V shed 4 bases and J 6 bases; nucleotides not matched to a gene: 11. The CDR3 is 15 residues long. Sequenced material: peripheral blood. V usage is TRBV7-9 and J usage is TRBJ1-1; TRBD1 aligns across 7 bases. The receptor was derived from a woman aged 70-85 years with COVID-19, enrolled during active disease. The CDR3 here is CASSSGQALDAEAFF. The CDR3 region has the DNA TGTGCCAGCAGCTCAGGACAGGCCCTGGACGCTGAAGCTTTCTTT.